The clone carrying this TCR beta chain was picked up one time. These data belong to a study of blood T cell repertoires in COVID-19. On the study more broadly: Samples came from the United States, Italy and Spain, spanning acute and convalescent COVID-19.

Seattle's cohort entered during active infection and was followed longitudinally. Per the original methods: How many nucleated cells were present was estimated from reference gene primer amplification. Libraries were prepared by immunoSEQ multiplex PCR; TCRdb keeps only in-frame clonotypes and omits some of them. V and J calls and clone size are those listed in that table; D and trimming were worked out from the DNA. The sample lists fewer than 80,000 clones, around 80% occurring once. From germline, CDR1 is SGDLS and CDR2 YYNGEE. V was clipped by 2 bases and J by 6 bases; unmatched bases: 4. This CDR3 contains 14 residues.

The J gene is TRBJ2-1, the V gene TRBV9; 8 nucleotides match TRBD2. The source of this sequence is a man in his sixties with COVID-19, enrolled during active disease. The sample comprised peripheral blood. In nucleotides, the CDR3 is TGTGCCAGCAGCGTCCAGCGGGAGATCAATGAGCAGTTCTTC. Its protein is CASSVQREINEQFF.